The entry that follows covers one T cell receptor beta chain sequence. At one of its ends the junction is not consistent with the germline gene, which may arise from a read error. The CDR3 sequence is 15 residues long. Germline V lookup: CDR1 MGHRA, CDR2 YSYEKL. This sample stems from a study of response to subunit inactivated influenza vaccine. TCRdb re-called the RT-PCR reads through MiXCR, storing one row per CDR3 protein. This repertoire shows 550,000 to 600,000 distinct CDR3 sequences, 12% found once; its top ten account for approximately 10%. The clonotype was recovered from a man between 50 and 59 years old who received an inactivated influenza vaccine. Source: PBMCs from blood, taken on the day of vaccination. The chain uses TRBV4-1 and TRBJ2-1; D possibly uses TRBD1 or TRBD2 (5 bases each). CDR3 region: CAISYWAEGHNEQFF. The DNA of the CDR3 is TGCGCCATCAGCTACTGGGCAGAGGGACACAATGAGCAGTTCTTC.